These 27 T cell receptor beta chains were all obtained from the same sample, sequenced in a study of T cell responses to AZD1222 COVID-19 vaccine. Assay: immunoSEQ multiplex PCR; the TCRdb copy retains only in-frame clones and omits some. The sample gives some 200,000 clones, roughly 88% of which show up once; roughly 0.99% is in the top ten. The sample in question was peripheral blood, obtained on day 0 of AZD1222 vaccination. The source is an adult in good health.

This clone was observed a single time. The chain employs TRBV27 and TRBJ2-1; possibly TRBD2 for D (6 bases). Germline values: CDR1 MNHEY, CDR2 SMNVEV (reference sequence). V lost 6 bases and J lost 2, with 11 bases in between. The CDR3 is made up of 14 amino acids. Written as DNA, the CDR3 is TGTGCCAGCAGACTGGGGGGAGCCTACAATGAGCAGTTCTTC. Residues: CASRLGGAYNEQFF.

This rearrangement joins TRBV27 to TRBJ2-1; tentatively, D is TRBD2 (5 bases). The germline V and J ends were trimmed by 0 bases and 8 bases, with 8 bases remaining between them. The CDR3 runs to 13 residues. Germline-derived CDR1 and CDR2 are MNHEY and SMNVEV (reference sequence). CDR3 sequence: CASSLSSGYEQFF. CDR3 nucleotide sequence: TGTGCCAGCAGTTTATCGTCGGGGTATGAGCAGTTCTTC.

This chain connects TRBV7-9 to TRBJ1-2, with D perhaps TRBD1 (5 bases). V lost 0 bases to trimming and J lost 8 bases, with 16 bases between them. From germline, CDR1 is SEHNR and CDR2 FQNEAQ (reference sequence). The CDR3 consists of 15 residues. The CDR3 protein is CASSLALGTVPGYTF. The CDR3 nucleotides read TGTGCCAGCAGCTTAGCGCTTGGGACCGTGCCCGGCTACACCTTC.

The CDR3 loop is CASSQWVSEETQYF. For the CDR3, the DNA is TGTGCCAGCAGCCAATGGGTCTCCGAAGAGACCCAGTACTTC. V gene TRBV25-1 combines with J gene TRBJ2-5; no clear D. The germline CDR1 and CDR2 sequences are MGHDK and SYGVNS. V was trimmed by 6 bases and J by 3 bases, leaving 14 bases between them. This CDR3 is built from 14 residues.

CDR3 amino acids: CASSVLAYEQYF. DNA of the CDR3: TGTGCCAGCAGCGTCCTTGCCTACGAGCAGTACTTC. This rearrangement joins TRBV11-2 to TRBJ2-7; D is undetermined. The CDR3 extends over 12 amino acids. V lost 5 bases to trimming and J lost 2 bases, with 7 bases between them. CDR1 and CDR2 (germline): SGHAT, FQNNGV.

The CDR3 DNA reads TGTGCCAGCAGTCGGGACTTTCGCTATGGCTACACCTTC. This gives the protein CASSRDFRYGYTF. The J gene is TRBJ1-2, the V gene TRBV6-5; possible D gene TRBD1, 5 bases. Germline-derived CDR1 and CDR2 are MNHEY and SVGAGI. Trimming took off 5 bases at V and 4 bases at J, with 11 bases between the two ends. The CDR3 is 13 amino acids.

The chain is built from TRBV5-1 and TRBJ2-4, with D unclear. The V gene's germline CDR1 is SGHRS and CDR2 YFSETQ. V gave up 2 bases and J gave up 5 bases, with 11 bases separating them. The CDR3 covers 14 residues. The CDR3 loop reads CASSLRTAQNIQYF. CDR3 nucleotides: TGCGCCAGCAGCTTACGGACGGCCCAAAACATTCAGTACTTC.

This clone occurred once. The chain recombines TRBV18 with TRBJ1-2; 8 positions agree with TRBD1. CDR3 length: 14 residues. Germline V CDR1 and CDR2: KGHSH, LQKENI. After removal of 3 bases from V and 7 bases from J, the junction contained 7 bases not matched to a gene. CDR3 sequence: CASSPGQALGGYTF. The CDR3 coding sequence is TGTGCCAGCTCACCGGGACAGGCCTTAGGTGGCTACACCTTC.

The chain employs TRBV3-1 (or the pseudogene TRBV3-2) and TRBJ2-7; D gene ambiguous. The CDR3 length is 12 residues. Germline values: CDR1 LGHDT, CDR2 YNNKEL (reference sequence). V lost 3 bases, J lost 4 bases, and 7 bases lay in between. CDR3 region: CASSHSKYEQYF. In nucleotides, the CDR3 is TGTGCCAGCAGCCATAGTAAATACGAGCAGTACTTC.

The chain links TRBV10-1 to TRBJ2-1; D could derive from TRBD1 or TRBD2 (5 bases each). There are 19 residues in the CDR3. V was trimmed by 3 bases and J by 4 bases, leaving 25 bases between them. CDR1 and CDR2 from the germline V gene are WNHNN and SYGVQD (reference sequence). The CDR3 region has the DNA TGCGCCAGCAGTGACTCGAGGTCCCCGGGGCGAGCAGTTTACAATGAGCAGTTCTTC. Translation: CASSDSRSPGRAVYNEQFF.

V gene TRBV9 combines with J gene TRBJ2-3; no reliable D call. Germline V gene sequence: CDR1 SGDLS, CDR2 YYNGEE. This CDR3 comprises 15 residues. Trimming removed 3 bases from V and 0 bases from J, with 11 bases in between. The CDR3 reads CASSARHFSTDTQYF. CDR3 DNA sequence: TGTGCCAGCAGCGCCCGACATTTCAGCACAGATACGCAGTATTTT. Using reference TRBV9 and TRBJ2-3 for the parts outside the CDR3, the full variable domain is DSGVTQTPKHLITATGQRVTLRCSPRSGDLSVYWYQQSLDQGLQFLIQYYNGEERAKGNILERFSAQQFPDLHSELNLSSLELGDSALYFCASSARHFSTDTQYFGPGTRLTVL.

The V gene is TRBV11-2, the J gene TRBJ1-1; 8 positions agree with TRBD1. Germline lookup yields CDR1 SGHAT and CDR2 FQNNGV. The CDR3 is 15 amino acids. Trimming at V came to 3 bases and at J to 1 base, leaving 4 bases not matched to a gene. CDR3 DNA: TGTGCCAGCAGCTTCAGGGGGCCGGAGAACACTGAAGCTTTCTTT. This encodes CASSFRGPENTEAFF.

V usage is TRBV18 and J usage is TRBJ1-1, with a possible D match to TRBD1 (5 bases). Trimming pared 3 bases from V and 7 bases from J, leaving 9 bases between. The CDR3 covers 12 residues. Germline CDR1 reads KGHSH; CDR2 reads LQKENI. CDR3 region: CASSPRGGEAFF. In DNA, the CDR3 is TGTGCCAGCTCACCGAGGGGTGGTGAAGCTTTCTTT.

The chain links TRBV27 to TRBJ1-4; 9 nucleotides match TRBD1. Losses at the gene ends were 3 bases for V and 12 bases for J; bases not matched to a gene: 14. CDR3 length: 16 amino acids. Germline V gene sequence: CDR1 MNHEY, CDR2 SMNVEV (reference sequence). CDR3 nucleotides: TGTGCCAGCAGTTTTTCAGGGGGACAGGGACCTAGGGAACTGTTTTTT. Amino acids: CASSFSGGQGPRELFF.

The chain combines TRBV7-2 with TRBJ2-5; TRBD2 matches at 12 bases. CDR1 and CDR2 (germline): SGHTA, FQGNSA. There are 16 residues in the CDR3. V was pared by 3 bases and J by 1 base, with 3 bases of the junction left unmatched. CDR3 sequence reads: CASSLTGLAGQETQYF. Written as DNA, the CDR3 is TGTGCCAGCAGCTTGACGGGACTAGCGGGCCAAGAGACCCAGTACTTC.

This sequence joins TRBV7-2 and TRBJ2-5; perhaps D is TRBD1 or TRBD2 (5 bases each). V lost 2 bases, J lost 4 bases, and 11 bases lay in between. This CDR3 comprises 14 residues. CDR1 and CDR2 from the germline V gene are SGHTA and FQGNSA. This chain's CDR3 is CASSLSVGAETQYF. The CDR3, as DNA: TGTGCCAGCAGCTTAAGTGTCGGGGCAGAGACCCAGTACTTC.

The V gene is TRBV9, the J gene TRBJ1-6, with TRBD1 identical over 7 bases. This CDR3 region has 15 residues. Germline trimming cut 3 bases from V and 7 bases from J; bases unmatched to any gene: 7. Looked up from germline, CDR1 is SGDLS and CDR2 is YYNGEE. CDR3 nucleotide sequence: TGTGCCAGCAGCGGAAGACAGGGTCGGAATTCACCCCTCCACTTT. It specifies CASSGRQGRNSPLHF.

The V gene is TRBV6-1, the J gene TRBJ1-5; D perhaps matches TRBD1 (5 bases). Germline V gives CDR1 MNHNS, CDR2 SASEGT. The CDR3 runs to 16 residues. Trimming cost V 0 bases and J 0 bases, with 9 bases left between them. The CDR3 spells CASSEARGNSNQPQHF. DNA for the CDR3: TGTGCCAGCAGTGAAGCGAGGGGAAATAGCAATCAGCCCCAGCATTTT.

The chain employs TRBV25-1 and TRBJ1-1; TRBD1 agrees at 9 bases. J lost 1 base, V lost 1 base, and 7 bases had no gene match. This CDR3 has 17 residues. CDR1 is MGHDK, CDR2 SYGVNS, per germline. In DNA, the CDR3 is TGTGCCAGCAGTGAATCCGGGACAGGGTATAAGAACACTGAAGCTTTCTTT. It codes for CASSESGTGYKNTEAFF.

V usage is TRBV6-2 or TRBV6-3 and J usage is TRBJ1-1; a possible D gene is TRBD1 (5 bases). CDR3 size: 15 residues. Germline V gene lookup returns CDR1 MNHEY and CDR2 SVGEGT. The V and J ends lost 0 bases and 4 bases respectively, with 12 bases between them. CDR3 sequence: CASSYSTGPGTEAFF. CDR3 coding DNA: TGTGCCAGCAGTTACTCAACAGGTCCAGGCACTGAAGCTTTCTTT.

CDR3 protein: CASSPGGSTGWTEAFF. The CDR3 DNA reads as TGTGCCAGCAGCCCGGGCGGGAGTACGGGATGGACTGAAGCTTTCTTT. J is TRBJ1-1 and V is TRBV7-3; no firm D call. CDR3 length equals 16 residues. The germline V gene encodes CDR1 SGHTA and CDR2 FQGTGA. Trimming took off 5 bases at V and 5 bases at J, with 21 bases between the two ends.

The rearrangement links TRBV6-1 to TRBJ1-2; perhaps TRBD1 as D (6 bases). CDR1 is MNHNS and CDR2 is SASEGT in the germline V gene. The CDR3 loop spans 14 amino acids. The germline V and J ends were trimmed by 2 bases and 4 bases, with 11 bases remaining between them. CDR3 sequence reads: CASSETKGVYGYTF. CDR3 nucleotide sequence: TGTGCCAGCAGTGAAACAAAGGGGGTCTATGGCTACACCTTC.

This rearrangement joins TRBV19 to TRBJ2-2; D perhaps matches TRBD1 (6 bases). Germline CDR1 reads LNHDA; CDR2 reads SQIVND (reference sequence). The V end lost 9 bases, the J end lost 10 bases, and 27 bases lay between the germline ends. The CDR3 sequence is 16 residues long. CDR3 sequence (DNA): TGTGCCAGCTCGGGCGGTTCCGGCAGGGGTACAATGGAGCTGTTTTTT. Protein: CASSGGSGRGTMELFF.

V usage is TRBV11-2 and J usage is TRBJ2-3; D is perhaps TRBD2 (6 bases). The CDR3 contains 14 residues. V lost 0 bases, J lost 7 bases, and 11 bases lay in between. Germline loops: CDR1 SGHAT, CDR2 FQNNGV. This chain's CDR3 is CASSLDGSVNTQYF. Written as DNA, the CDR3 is TGTGCCAGCAGCTTAGACGGGAGCGTGAATACGCAGTATTTT.

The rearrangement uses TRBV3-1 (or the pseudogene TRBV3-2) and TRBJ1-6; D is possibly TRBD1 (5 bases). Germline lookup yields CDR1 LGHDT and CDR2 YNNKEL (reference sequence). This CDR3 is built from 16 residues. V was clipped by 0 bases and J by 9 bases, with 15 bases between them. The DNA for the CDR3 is TGTGCCAGCAGCCAAGATCGTCCGACCCAGGGTTCACCCCTCCACTTT. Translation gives CASSQDRPTQGSPLHF.

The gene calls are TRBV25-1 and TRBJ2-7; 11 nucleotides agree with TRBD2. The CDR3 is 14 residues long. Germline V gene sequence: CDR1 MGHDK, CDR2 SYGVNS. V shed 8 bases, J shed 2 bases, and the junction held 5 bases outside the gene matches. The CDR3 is CASGLAGATYEQYF. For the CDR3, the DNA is TGTGCCAGCGGACTAGCGGGTGCAACCTACGAGCAGTACTTC.

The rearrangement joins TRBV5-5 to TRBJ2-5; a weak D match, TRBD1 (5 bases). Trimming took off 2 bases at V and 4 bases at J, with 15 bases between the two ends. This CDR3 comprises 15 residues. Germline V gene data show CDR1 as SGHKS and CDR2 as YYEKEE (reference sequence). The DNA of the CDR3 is TGTGCCAGCAGCTTATCGCGCGACAGATTAGAGACCCAGTACTTC. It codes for CASSLSRDRLETQYF.